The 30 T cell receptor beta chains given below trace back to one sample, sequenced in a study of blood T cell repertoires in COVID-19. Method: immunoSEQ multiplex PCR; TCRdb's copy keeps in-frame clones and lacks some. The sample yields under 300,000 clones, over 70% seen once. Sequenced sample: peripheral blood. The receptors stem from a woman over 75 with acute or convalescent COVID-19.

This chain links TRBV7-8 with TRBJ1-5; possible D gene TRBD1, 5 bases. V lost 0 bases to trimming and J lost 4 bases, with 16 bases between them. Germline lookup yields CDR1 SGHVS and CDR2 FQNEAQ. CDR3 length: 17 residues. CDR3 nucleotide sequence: TGTGCCAGCAGCTTAGCGCTACGCCCCGACAGTAATCAGCCCCAGCATTTT. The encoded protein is CASSLALRPDSNQPQHF.

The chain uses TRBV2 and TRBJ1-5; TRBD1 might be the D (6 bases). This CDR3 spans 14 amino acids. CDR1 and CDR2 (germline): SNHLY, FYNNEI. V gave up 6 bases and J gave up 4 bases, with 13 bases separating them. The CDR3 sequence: CASSAQGPNQPQHF. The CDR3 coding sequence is TGTGCCAGCAGCGCACAGGGACCAAATCAGCCCCAGCATTTT.

The CDR3 nucleotides read TGTGCCATCACAGGTAGGGACAGGGTGAATCAGCCCCAGCATTTT. This translates into CAITGRDRVNQPQHF. This chain joins TRBV10-3 and TRBJ1-5, with 9 bases fitting TRBD1. V was pared by 7 bases and J by 4 bases, with 8 bases of the junction left unmatched. Germline CDR1 reads ENHRY; CDR2 reads SYGVKD. The CDR3 covers 15 residues.

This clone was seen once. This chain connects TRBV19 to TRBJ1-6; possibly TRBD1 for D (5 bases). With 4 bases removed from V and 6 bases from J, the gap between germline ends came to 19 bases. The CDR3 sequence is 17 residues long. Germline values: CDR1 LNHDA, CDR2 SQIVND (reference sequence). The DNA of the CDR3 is TGTGCCAGTAGTAGGACTATCGGGGCCTCCCTTAATTCACCCCTCCACTTT. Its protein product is CASSRTIGASLNSPLHF.

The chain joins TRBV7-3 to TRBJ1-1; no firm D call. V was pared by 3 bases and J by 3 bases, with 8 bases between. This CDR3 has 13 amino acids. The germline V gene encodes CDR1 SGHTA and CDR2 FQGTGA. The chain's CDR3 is CASSLERDTEAFF. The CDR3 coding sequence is TGTGCCAGCAGCTTGGAGAGGGACACTGAAGCTTTCTTT. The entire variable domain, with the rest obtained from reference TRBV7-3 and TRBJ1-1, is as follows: GAGVSQTPSNKVTEKGKYVELRCDPISGHTALYWYRQSLGQGPEFLIYFQGTGAADDSGLPNDRFFAVRPEGSVSTLKIQRTERGDSAVYLCASSLERDTEAFFGQGTRLTVV.

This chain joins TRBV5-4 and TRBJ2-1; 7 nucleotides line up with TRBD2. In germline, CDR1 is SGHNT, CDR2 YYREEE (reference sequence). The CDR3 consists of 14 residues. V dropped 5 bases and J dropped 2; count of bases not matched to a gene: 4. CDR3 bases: TGTGCCAGCAGTAGAAGCGGGACCTACAATGAGCAGTTCTTC. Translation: CASSRSGTYNEQFF.

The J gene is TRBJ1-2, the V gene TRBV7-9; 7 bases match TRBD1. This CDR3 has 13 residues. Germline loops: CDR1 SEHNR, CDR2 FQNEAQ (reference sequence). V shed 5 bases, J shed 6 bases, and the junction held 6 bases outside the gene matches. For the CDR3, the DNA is TGTGCCAGCAGCACTCGACAGGGAGATGGCTACACCTTC. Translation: CASSTRQGDGYTF.

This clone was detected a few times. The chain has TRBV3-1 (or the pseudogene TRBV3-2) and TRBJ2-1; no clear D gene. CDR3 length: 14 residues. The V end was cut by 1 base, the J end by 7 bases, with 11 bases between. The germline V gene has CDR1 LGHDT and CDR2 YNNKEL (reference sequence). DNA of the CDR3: TGTGCCAGCAGCCAAGTATACGCGAGTAATGAGCAGTTCTTC. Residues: CASSQVYASNEQFF.

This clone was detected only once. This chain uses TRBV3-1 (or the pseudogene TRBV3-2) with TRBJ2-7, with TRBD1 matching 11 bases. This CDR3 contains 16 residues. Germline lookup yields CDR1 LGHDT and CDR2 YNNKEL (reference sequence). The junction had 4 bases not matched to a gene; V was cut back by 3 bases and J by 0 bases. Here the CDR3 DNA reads TGTGCCAGCAGCCATCGGGACAGGGGGGCCTCCTACGAGCAGTACTTC. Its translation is CASSHRDRGASYEQYF.

CDR3 sequence reads: CASSLERGQTNNSPLHF. The CDR3 DNA is TGTGCCAGCAGCTTAGAAAGGGGACAGACAAATAATTCACCCCTCCACTTT. The genes are TRBV11-3 and TRBJ1-6; 7 nucleotides align to TRBD1. Germline assignment: CDR1 SGHNT and CDR2 YENEEA. This CDR3 region has 17 residues. The V segment lost 0 bases and the J segment 5 bases; nucleotides outside the gene matches: 7. The full variable domain, its missing parts supplied by reference TRBV11-3 and TRBJ1-6, is EAGVVQSPRYKIIEKKQPVAFWCNPISGHNTLYWYLQNLGQGPELLIRYENEEAVDDSQLPKDRFSAERLKGVDSTLKIQPAELGDSAVYLCASSLERGQTNNSPLHFGNGTRLTVT.

As DNA, the CDR3 is TGTGCCACCAGTGTCGGGACTAGCGGGAATGATGAGCAGTTCTTC. Translating it yields CATSVGTSGNDEQFF. This chain connects TRBV24-1 to TRBJ2-1, with 13 bases identical to TRBD2. The CDR3 has 15 residues. Per germline, CDR1 KGHDR and CDR2 SFDVKD. Trimming cost V 5 bases and J 8 bases; bases outside gene matches: 5.

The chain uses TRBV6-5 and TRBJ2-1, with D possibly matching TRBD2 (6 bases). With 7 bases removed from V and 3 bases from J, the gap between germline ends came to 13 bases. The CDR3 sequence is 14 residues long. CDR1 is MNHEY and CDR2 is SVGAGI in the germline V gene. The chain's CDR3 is CASKGSGNYNEQFF. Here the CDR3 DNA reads TGTGCCAGCAAAGGTAGCGGCAACTACAATGAGCAGTTCTTC.

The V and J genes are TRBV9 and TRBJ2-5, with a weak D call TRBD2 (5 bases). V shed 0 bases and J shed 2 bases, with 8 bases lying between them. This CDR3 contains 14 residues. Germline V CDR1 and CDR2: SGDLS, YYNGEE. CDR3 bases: TGTGCCAGCAGCGTAGGAGGGAGACAAGAGACCCAGTACTTC. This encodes CASSVGGRQETQYF.

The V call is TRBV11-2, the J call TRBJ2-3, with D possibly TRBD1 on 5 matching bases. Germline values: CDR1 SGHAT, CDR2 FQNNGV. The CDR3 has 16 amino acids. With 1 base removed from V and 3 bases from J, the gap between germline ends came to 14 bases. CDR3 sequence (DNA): TGTGCCAGCAGCTTAGGGCCCAGGGTGAGGACAGATACGCAGTATTTT. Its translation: CASSLGPRVRTDTQYF.

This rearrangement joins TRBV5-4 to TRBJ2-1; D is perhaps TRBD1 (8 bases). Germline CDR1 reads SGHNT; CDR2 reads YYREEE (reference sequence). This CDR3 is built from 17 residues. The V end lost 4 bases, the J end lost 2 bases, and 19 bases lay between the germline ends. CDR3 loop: CASSGGDRTGTYNEQFF. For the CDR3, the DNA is TGTGCCAGCAGCGGGGGGGACAGGACGGGGACCTACAATGAGCAGTTCTTC.

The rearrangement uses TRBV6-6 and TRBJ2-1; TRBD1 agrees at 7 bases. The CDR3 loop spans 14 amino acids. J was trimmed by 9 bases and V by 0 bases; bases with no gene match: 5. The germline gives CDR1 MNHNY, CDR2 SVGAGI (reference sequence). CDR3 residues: CASSYSRQGVEQFF. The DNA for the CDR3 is TGTGCCAGCAGTTACTCGAGACAGGGAGTTGAGCAGTTCTTC.

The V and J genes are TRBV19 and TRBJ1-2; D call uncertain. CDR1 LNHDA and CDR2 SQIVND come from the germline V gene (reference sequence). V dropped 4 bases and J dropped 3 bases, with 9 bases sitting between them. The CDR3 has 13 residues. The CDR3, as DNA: TGTGCCAGTAGTACGGTGGTGGACTATGGCTACACCTTC. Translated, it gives CASSTVVDYGYTF.

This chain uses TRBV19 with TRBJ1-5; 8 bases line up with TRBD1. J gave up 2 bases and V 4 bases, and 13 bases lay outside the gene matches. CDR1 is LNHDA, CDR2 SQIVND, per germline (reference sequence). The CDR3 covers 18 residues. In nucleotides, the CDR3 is TGTGCCAGTAGTACCCGGACAGGGTCTCAAAGGGGCAATCAGCCCCAGCATTTT. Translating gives CASSTRTGSQRGNQPQHF.

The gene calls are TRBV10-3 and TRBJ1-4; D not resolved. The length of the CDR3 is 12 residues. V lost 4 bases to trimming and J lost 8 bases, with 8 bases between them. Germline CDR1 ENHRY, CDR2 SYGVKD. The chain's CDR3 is CAISVNGEKLFF. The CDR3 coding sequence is TGTGCCATCAGTGTCAATGGCGAAAAACTGTTTTTT.

CDR3 coding DNA: TGCAGCGTTGAAACGAGGGGGGAGCTGTTTTTT. Its protein is CSVETRGELFF. This chain connects TRBV29-1 to TRBJ2-2; unclear D gene. The CDR3 totals 11 residues. V was cut by 2 bases and J by 8 bases, with 6 bases left in between. CDR1 and CDR2 (germline): SQVTM, ANQGSEA.

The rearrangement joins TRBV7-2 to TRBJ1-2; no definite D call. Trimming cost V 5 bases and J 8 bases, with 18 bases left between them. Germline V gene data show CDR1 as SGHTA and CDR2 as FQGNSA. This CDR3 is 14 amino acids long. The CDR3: CASSLSLIERGYTF. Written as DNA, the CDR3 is TGTGCCAGCAGCCTTTCACTCATCGAACGAGGCTACACCTTC. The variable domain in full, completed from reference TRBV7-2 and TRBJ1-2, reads GAGVSQSPSNKVTEKGKDVELRCDPISGHTALYWYRQSLGQGLEFLIYFQGNSAPDKSGLPSDRFSAERTGGSVSTLTIQRTQQEDSAVYLCASSLSLIERGYTFGSGTRLTVV.

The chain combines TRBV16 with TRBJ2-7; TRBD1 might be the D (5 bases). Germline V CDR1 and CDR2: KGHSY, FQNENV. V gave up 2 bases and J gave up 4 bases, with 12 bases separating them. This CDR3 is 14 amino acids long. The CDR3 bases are TGTGCCAGCAGCCAAATCGACAGCAAGTACGAGCAGTACTTC. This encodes CASSQIDSKYEQYF.

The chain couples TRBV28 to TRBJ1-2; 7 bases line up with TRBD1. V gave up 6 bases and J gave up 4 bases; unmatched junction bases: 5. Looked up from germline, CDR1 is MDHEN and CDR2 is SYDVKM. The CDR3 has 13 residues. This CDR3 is CASRLTGTYGYTF. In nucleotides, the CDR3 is TGTGCCAGCAGACTGACAGGGACCTATGGCTACACCTTC.

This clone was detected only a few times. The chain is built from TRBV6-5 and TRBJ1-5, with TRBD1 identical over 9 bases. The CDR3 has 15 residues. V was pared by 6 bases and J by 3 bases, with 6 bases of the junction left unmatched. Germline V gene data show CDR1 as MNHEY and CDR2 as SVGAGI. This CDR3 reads CASRMTGGNNQPQHF. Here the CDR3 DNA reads TGTGCCAGCAGGATGACAGGGGGTAACAATCAGCCCCAGCATTTT.

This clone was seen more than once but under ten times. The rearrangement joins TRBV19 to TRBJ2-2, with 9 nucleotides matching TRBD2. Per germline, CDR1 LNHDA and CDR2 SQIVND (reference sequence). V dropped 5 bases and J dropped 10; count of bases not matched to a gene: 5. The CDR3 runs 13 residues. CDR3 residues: CASSGVAGVELFF. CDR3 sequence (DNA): TGTGCCAGTAGTGGAGTAGCGGGAGTGGAGCTGTTTTTT.

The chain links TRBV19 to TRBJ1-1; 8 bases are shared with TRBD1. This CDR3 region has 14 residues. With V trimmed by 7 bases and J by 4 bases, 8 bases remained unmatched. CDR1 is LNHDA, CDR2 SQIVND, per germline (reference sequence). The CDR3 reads CASIQGAWATEAFF. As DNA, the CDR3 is TGTGCCAGTATTCAGGGGGCTTGGGCCACTGAAGCTTTCTTT.

For the CDR3, the DNA is TGCGCCAGCAGCCAACCGGGAATCGATGGCTACACCTTC. Translation gives CASSQPGIDGYTF. V gene TRBV4-1 combines with J gene TRBJ1-2; D is unresolved. CDR1 and CDR2 from the germline V gene are MGHRA and YSYEKL. CDR3 length equals 13 residues. V was clipped by 2 bases and J by 6 bases, with 10 bases between them.

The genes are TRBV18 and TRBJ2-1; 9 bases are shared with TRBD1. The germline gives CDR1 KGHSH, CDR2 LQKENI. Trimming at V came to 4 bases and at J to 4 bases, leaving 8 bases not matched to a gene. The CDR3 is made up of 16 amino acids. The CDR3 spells CASSRGTGTGYNEQFF. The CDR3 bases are TGTGCCAGCTCACGGGGGACCGGGACAGGGTACAATGAGCAGTTCTTC. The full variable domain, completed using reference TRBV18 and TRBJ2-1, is NAGVMQNPRHLVRRRGQEARLRCSPMKGHSHVYWYRQLPEEGLKFMVYLQKENIIDESGMPKERFSAEFPKEGPSILRIQQVVRGDSAAYFCASSRGTGTGYNEQFFGPGTRLTVL.

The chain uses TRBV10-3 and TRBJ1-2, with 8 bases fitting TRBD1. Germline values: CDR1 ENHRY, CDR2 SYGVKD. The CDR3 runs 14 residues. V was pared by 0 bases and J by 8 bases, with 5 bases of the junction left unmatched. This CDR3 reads CAISESAGGYGYTF. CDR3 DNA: TGTGCCATCAGTGAGTCAGCAGGGGGCTACGGCTACACCTTC.

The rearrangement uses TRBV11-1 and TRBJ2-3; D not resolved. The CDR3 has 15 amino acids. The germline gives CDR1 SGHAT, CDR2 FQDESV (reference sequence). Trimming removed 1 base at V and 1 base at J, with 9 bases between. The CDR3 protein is CASSLGRTRTDTQYF. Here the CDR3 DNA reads TGTGCCAGCAGCTTAGGTAGAACTCGCACAGATACGCAGTATTTT.